This is a list of T cell receptor beta chains from one sample in a study of shared clonotypes between healthy human individuals. The assay was immunoSEQ multiplex PCR, and TCRdb's table has in-frame clones only and misses some. The table lists some 2,100,000 clones, just over 90% of them singletons. The sample was naive CD8+ T cells from PBMCs. Every receptor here comes from a man aged 18 to 30 in good health. Some clones in this sample may be carry-over from other donors' samples. The CDR3 runs from the conserved cysteine through the conserved F or W. D genes are given only for firm matches. Clone size appears in some rows only: once, few, many, or a class for an expanded clone.

CDR3aa: CASSAVIQETQYF; CDR3nt: TGTGCCAGCAGTGCCGTCATCCAAGAGACCCAGTACTTC; d_gene: .; v_gene: TRBV25-1; abundance: once; j_gene: TRBJ2-5
CDR3aa: CASSEGFWAETLYEQYF; CDR3nt: TGCGCCAGCAGTGAGGGATTTTGGGCAGAAACGCTCTACGAGCAGTACTTC; d_gene: .; v_gene: TRBV10-2; abundance: .; j_gene: TRBJ2-7
CDR3aa: CASSLGYGDHEAFF; CDR3nt: TGTGCCAGCAGCTTGGGGTATGGGGACCACGAGGCTTTCTTT; d_gene: .; v_gene: TRBV5-4; abundance: .; j_gene: TRBJ1-1
CDR3aa: CASSERTSGYNEQFF; CDR3nt: TGTGCCAGCAGTGAAAGGACTAGCGGATACAATGAGCAGTTCTTC; d_gene: TRBD2; v_gene: TRBV2; abundance: .; j_gene: TRBJ2-1
CDR3aa: CASSVEAGTYEQYF; CDR3nt: TGTGCCAGCAGCGTTGAGGCAGGAACCTACGAGCAGTACTTC; d_gene: .; v_gene: TRBV9; abundance: .; j_gene: TRBJ2-7
CDR3aa: CASSPRQLNTEAFF; CDR3nt: TGTGCCAGCAGCCCCCGGCAGCTGAACACTGAAGCTTTCTTT; d_gene: .; v_gene: TRBV9; abundance: .; j_gene: TRBJ1-1
CDR3aa: CASSVGVGLAGENTGELFF; CDR3nt: TGTGCCAGCAGCGTAGGTGTGGGACTAGCGGGAGAGAACACCGGGGAGCTGTTTTTT; d_gene: TRBD2; v_gene: TRBV9; abundance: .; j_gene: TRBJ2-2
CDR3aa: CASSLVPGANVLTF; CDR3nt: TGTGCCAGCAGTTTAGTCCCTGGGGCCAACGTCCTGACTTTC; d_gene: .; v_gene: TRBV28; abundance: .; j_gene: TRBJ2-6
CDR3aa: CASRTFGTSRSNEQFF; CDR3nt: TGTGCCAGCAGAACTTTCGGGACTAGCCGGTCCAATGAGCAGTTCTTC; d_gene: TRBD2; v_gene: TRBV19; abundance: .; j_gene: TRBJ2-1
CDR3aa: CASSIVRAGPTEAFF; CDR3nt: TGTGCCAGTAGTATTGTTCGGGCAGGGCCAACTGAAGCTTTCTTT; d_gene: .; v_gene: TRBV19; abundance: .; j_gene: TRBJ1-1
CDR3aa: CATSVGAVNQPQHF; CDR3nt: TGTGCCACCAGCGTGGGGGCTGTCAATCAGCCCCAGCATTTT; d_gene: .; v_gene: TRBV15; abundance: .; j_gene: TRBJ1-5
CDR3aa: CSVGQWEKLFF; CDR3nt: TGCAGCGTTGGACAGTGGGAAAAACTGTTTTTT; d_gene: .; v_gene: TRBV29-1; abundance: .; j_gene: TRBJ1-4
CDR3aa: CASSHPGRSPDNEQFF; CDR3nt: TGCGCCAGCAGCCACCCCGGGAGGTCCCCCGACAATGAGCAGTTCTTC; d_gene: TRBD2; v_gene: TRBV4-3; abundance: .; j_gene: TRBJ2-1
CDR3aa: CASSLSRSYEQYF; CDR3nt: TGTGCCAGCAGCTTGTCCAGGTCCTACGAGCAGTACTTC; d_gene: .; v_gene: TRBV5-6; abundance: .; j_gene: TRBJ2-7
CDR3aa: CASTGTYPKTDTQYF; CDR3nt: TGTGCCAGCACAGGGACTTACCCAAAGACAGATACGCAGTATTTT; d_gene: .; v_gene: TRBV2; abundance: .; j_gene: TRBJ2-3
CDR3aa: CASRDRDSTEAFF; CDR3nt: TGTGCCAGCAGAGACAGGGACTCCACTGAAGCTTTCTTT; d_gene: TRBD1; v_gene: TRBV2; abundance: .; j_gene: TRBJ1-1
CDR3aa: CASSLVGGRVEQYF; CDR3nt: TGTGCCAGCAGCTTAGTCGGCGGGCGGGTCGAGCAGTACTTC; d_gene: .; v_gene: TRBV11-2; abundance: .; j_gene: TRBJ2-7
CDR3aa: CASSSDRGEAFF; CDR3nt: TGTGCCAGCAGCTCCGACAGGGGTGAAGCTTTCTTT; d_gene: TRBD1; v_gene: TRBV13; abundance: .; j_gene: TRBJ1-1
CDR3aa: CATTNYRGNQETQYF; CDR3nt: TGTGCCACCACTAACTACCGGGGTAACCAAGAGACCCAGTACTTC; d_gene: .; v_gene: TRBV15; abundance: .; j_gene: TRBJ2-5
CDR3aa: CASSQGTGTGNTIYF; CDR3nt: TGCGCCAGCAGCCAAGGGACAGGGACTGGAAACACCATATATTTT; d_gene: TRBD1; v_gene: TRBV4-3; abundance: once; j_gene: TRBJ1-3
CDR3aa: CASSESVATRGEQFF; CDR3nt: TGCGCCAGCAGTGAGTCGGTAGCGACCCGGGGTGAGCAGTTCTTC; d_gene: .; v_gene: TRBV10-2; abundance: .; j_gene: TRBJ2-1
CDR3aa: CASSTSGYEQYF; CDR3nt: TGTGCCAGTAGCACCTCGGGGTACGAGCAGTACTTC; d_gene: .; v_gene: TRBV19; abundance: once; j_gene: TRBJ2-7
CDR3aa: CASSLNGNTGELFF; CDR3nt: TGTGCCAGCAGCTTGAACGGGAACACCGGGGAGCTGTTTTTT; d_gene: .; v_gene: TRBV11-2; abundance: .; j_gene: TRBJ2-2
CDR3aa: CASSRRDSFDEQYF; CDR3nt: TGTGCCAGCAGCCGCCGGGACAGTTTCGACGAGCAGTACTTC; d_gene: TRBD1; v_gene: TRBV7-9; abundance: .; j_gene: TRBJ2-7
CDR3aa: CASSPTGGGYGYTF; CDR3nt: TGTGCCAGTAGTCCTACAGGGGGCGGTTATGGCTACACCTTC; d_gene: TRBD1; v_gene: TRBV19; abundance: .; j_gene: TRBJ1-2
CDR3aa: CASSFGYNEKLFF; CDR3nt: TGTGCCAGCAGCTTCGGGTATAATGAAAAACTGTTTTTT; d_gene: .; v_gene: TRBV7-9; abundance: .; j_gene: TRBJ1-4
CDR3aa: CASTPGGEMGGYTF; CDR3nt: TGTGCCAGCACCCCGGGGGGAGAGATGGGGGGCTACACCTTC; d_gene: .; v_gene: TRBV6-5; abundance: .; j_gene: TRBJ1-2
CDR3aa: CASSAWIAGGEETQYF; CDR3nt: TGTGCCAGCAGCGCCTGGATTGCGGGAGGGGAAGAGACCCAGTACTTC; d_gene: TRBD2; v_gene: TRBV9; abundance: .; j_gene: TRBJ2-5
CDR3aa: CASSPVRGLFNEQFF; CDR3nt: TGTGCCAGCAGCCCCGTGAGGGGGCTCTTCAATGAGCAGTTCTTC; d_gene: TRBD1; v_gene: TRBV7-9; abundance: .; j_gene: TRBJ2-1
CDR3aa: CASSPGLAGSQETQYF; CDR3nt: TGTGCCAGCAGCCCCGGACTAGCGGGATCCCAAGAGACCCAGTACTTC; d_gene: TRBD2; v_gene: TRBV11-3; abundance: .; j_gene: TRBJ2-5
CDR3aa: CASSLMSGVPYEQYF; CDR3nt: TGTGCCAGCAGTTTAATGTCAGGGGTACCTTACGAGCAGTACTTC; d_gene: .; v_gene: TRBV27; abundance: .; j_gene: TRBJ2-7
CDR3aa: CASSPDRFSTDTQYF; CDR3nt: TGTGCCAGCAGTCCAGACAGGTTTAGCACAGATACGCAGTATTTT; d_gene: .; v_gene: TRBV28; abundance: .; j_gene: TRBJ2-3
CDR3aa: CASSLPGTGGTEAFF; CDR3nt: TGTGCCAGCAGCCTTCCCGGGACAGGGGGTACTGAAGCTTTCTTT; d_gene: TRBD1; v_gene: TRBV9; abundance: .; j_gene: TRBJ1-1
CDR3aa: CASSRVGTAYEQYF; CDR3nt: TGTGCCAGCAGCCGAGTGGGGACAGCTTACGAGCAGTACTTC; d_gene: TRBD1; v_gene: TRBV7-8; abundance: .; j_gene: TRBJ2-7